Listed below are T cell receptor beta chains from one sample, sequenced in a study of blood T cell repertoires in COVID-19. The repertoire was sequenced with immunoSEQ multiplex PCR; TCRdb's copy has only in-frame clones and lacks some. The sample has about 160,000 clones; approximately 84% are singletons. The source material was peripheral blood. These receptors were taken from a man in his forties with acute or convalescent COVID-19. The CDR3 runs from the conserved cysteine through the conserved F or W. The order of the fields is D gene, clone size, CDR3 length, J gene, V gene, CDR3 protein, CDR3 DNA. The D gene is left open where the match is weak. Clone size is stated in some rows and not others, as once, few, many or a class when expanded.

>TRBD1|.|16|TRBJ1-5|TRBV11-2
CASSLGGGQGNQPQHF
TGTGCCAGCAGCTTGGGGGGTGGACAGGGGAATCAGCCCCAGCATTTT
>.|.|13|TRBJ1-6|TRBV19
CATAAEVYSPLHF
TGTGCCACTGCGGCGGAGGTCTATTCACCCCTCCACTTT
>TRBD1|once|16|TRBJ1-4|TRBV2
CASLDPGTGYNEKLFF
TGTGCCAGCTTGGACCCCGGGACAGGTTACAATGAAAAACTGTTTTTT
>TRBD1|.|13|TRBJ1-5|TRBV2
CASRGQGNQPQHF
TGTGCCAGCAGGGGACAGGGGAATCAGCCCCAGCATTTT
>.|once|15|TRBJ2-3|TRBV19
CASTLGGSGTDTQYF
TGTGCCAGTACCCTTGGGGGGTCAGGCACAGATACGCAGTATTTT
>TRBD2|.|15|TRBJ2-7|TRBV9
CASSATSGGTGEQYF
TGTGCCAGCAGCGCGACTAGCGGGGGTACTGGCGAGCAGTACTTC
>.|.|10|TRBJ1-1|TRBV29-1
CSVERGKAFF
TGCAGCGTTGAAAGGGGTAAAGCTTTCTTT
>TRBD2|once|15|TRBJ2-4|TRBV6-5
CASEGRAGAKNIQYF
TGTGCCAGTGAGGGGCGAGCGGGGGCCAAAAACATTCAGTACTTC
>TRBD1|.|16|TRBJ2-5|TRBV28
CASSYKVGQEYQTQYF
TGTGCCAGCAGTTACAAGGTCGGACAGGAGTATCAGACCCAGTACTTC
>.|few|14|TRBJ1-1|TRBV9
CASSPLRGNTEAFF
TGTGCCAGCAGCCCCCTTCGGGGGAACACTGAAGCTTTCTTT
>TRBD1|once|14|TRBJ2-1|TRBV28
CATTRGQGSNEQFF
TGTGCCACCACGAGAGGACAGGGGTCAAATGAGCAGTTCTTC
>.|few|15|TRBJ2-3|TRBV11-1
CASSLWSSGTDTQYF
TGTGCCAGCAGCTTATGGTCGAGCGGCACAGATACGCAGTATTTT
>.|.|16|TRBJ2-3|TRBV7-3
CASSLRAGASTDTQYF
TGTGCCAGCAGCTTACGGGCGGGGGCCTCCACAGATACGCAGTATTTT
>.|.|15|TRBJ2-3|TRBV7-2
CASSWRGRSTDTQYF
TGTGCCAGCAGCTGGCGGGGGCGAAGCACAGATACGCAGTATTTT
>.|.|16|TRBJ1-2|TRBV4-2
CASSQDRQGMAYGYTF
TGTGCCAGCAGCCAAGATCGGCAGGGAATGGCCTATGGCTACACCTTC
>TRBD1|.|14|TRBJ1-1|TRBV2
CASMKGQGDTEAFF
TGTGCCAGCATGAAGGGGCAGGGGGACACTGAAGCTTTCTTT
>.|.|11|TRBJ1-2|TRBV7-2
CASSLVRQDTF
TGTGCCAGCAGCTTAGTCAGACAAGACACCTTC
>TRBD2|.|14|TRBJ2-3|TRBV9
CASSPAGRTDTQYF
TGTGCCAGCAGCCCAGCGGGGCGCACAGATACGCAGTATTTT
>TRBD1|.|11|TRBJ2-5|TRBV5-4
CASGQGKAQYF
TGTGCCAGCGGACAGGGGAAGGCCCAGTACTTC
>TRBD1|.|15|TRBJ1-1|TRBV3-1/TRBV3-2
CASSPTGQGGTEAFF
TGTGCCAGCAGCCCTACTGGACAGGGTGGCACTGAAGCTTTCTTT
>.|.|14|TRBJ1-2|TRBV7-9
CASSLAPTGLGYTF
TGTGCCAGCAGCTTAGCCCCCACAGGTTTGGGCTACACCTTC
>.|.|14|TRBJ1-4|TRBV2
CASRRSMPNEKLFF
TGTGCCAGCAGGCGGAGCATGCCTAATGAAAAACTGTTTTTT
>TRBD1|few|18|TRBJ1-1|TRBV7-8
CASSAPTGPFFLSPEAFF
TGTGCCAGCAGCGCACCGACAGGGCCCTTTTTCCTAAGTCCTGAAGCTTTCTTT
>.|.|14|TRBJ2-3|TRBV5-1
CASSLSGGTDTQYF
TGCGCCAGCAGCTTGTCCGGAGGGACAGATACGCAGTATTTT
>.|few|15|TRBJ1-1|TRBV27
CASSPRPSGNTEAFF
TGTGCCAGCAGTCCCCGACCTTCGGGGAACACTGAAGCTTTCTTT
>TRBD1|.|11|TRBJ2-5|TRBV10-3
CAIGQGETQYF
TGTGCCATCGGACAGGGCGAGACCCAGTACTTC